These T cell receptor beta chains were read from a single sample in a study of blood T cell repertoires in COVID-19. Sequenced by immunoSEQ multiplex PCR; TCRdb stores in-frame clones only, minus some. The sample lists hundreds of thousands of clones; roughly 89% were seen once. Material for sequencing was peripheral blood. The receptors stem from a woman aged 25 to 45 with acute or convalescent COVID-19. Both conserved end residues are part of each CDR3. The order of the fields is V gene, J gene, clone size, D gene, CDR3 DNA, CDR3 protein. D genes are given only for firm matches. Size is stated for part of the rows, as once, few or many counts, or as a class when the clone is expanded.

V gene: TRBV6-6
J gene: TRBJ2-3
clone size: NA
D gene: NA
CDR3 DNA: TGTGCCAGCAGTTACGACGACTCCACCTGGACAGATACGCAGTATTTT
CDR3 protein: CASSYDDSTWTDTQYF

V gene: TRBV15
J gene: TRBJ1-2
clone size: NA
D gene: TRBD1
CDR3 DNA: TGTGCCACCTTTGGGTTTGGCGGGACAGGGGCGCCAACAAACTATGGCTACACCTTC
CDR3 protein: CATFGFGGTGAPTNYGYTF

V gene: TRBV28
J gene: TRBJ2-7
clone size: once
D gene: NA
CDR3 DNA: TGTGCCAGCAGTTTTGAGGGATTCTACGAGCAGTACTTC
CDR3 protein: CASSFEGFYEQYF

V gene: TRBV15
J gene: TRBJ2-7
clone size: NA
D gene: NA
CDR3 DNA: TGTGCCACCAGCAGAGAGGGGGGCGGGGGCTCCTACGAGCAGTACTTC
CDR3 protein: CATSREGGGGSYEQYF

V gene: TRBV18
J gene: TRBJ2-2
clone size: NA
D gene: TRBD2
CDR3 DNA: TGTGCCAGCTCACCAGCGCCCCTGCGGGGGAAGGCCGGGGAGCTGTTTTTT
CDR3 protein: CASSPAPLRGKAGELFF

V gene: TRBV11-1
J gene: TRBJ2-5
clone size: NA
D gene: TRBD1
CDR3 DNA: TGTGCCAGCAGCTTAGCAGGGGGCCGTGAGACCCAGTACTTC
CDR3 protein: CASSLAGGRETQYF

V gene: TRBV6-2/TRBV6-3
J gene: TRBJ2-1
clone size: NA
D gene: NA
CDR3 DNA: TGTGCCAGCAGTTACTCGACTATGAATATTGGGTCCGATGAGCAGTTCTTC
CDR3 protein: CASSYSTMNIGSDEQFF

V gene: TRBV24-1
J gene: TRBJ2-7
clone size: few
D gene: NA
CDR3 DNA: TGTGCCACAGGGACGGACAGCCCTCCCTACGAGCAGTACTTC
CDR3 protein: CATGTDSPPYEQYF

V gene: TRBV20-1
J gene: TRBJ2-3
clone size: NA
D gene: TRBD2
CDR3 DNA: TGCAGTGCAAGTAGGCTAGCGGGGGGGACAGATACGCAGTATTTT
CDR3 protein: CSASRLAGGTDTQYF

V gene: TRBV18
J gene: TRBJ2-1
clone size: NA
D gene: NA
CDR3 DNA: TGTGCCAGCTCACCGGGGCTAGCGCTTTACAATGAGCAGTTCTTC
CDR3 protein: CASSPGLALYNEQFF

V gene: TRBV5-1
J gene: TRBJ2-1
clone size: NA
D gene: NA
CDR3 DNA: TGCGCCAGCAGCTTGGCCTCTGGTAGCTCCTACAATGAGCAGTTCTTC
CDR3 protein: CASSLASGSSYNEQFF

V gene: TRBV5-6
J gene: TRBJ1-4
clone size: NA
D gene: TRBD1
CDR3 DNA: TGTGCCAGCAGCTTGACAGGGACAGGGTCCGAAAAACTGTTTTTT
CDR3 protein: CASSLTGTGSEKLFF

V gene: TRBV9
J gene: TRBJ2-5
clone size: once
D gene: TRBD1
CDR3 DNA: TGTGCCAGCAGCGTAAGGGACAGGGGGCTTCTGGGAGAGACCCAGTACTTC
CDR3 protein: CASSVRDRGLLGETQYF

V gene: TRBV4-1
J gene: TRBJ2-7
clone size: NA
D gene: NA
CDR3 DNA: TGCGCCAGCAGCCAAGATGGAGCAGAGACCTACGAGCAGTACTTC
CDR3 protein: CASSQDGAETYEQYF

V gene: TRBV6-1
J gene: TRBJ2-7
clone size: NA
D gene: NA
CDR3 DNA: TGTGCCAGCTGTGAAGGCGGGACGAGCGACGAGCAGTACTTC
CDR3 protein: CASCEGGTSDEQYF

V gene: TRBV6-5
J gene: TRBJ2-5
clone size: NA
D gene: TRBD1
CDR3 DNA: TGTGCCAGCAGTCACCGGGACAGCGCGCGAGAGACCCAGTACTTC
CDR3 protein: CASSHRDSARETQYF

V gene: TRBV28
J gene: TRBJ2-1
clone size: once
D gene: NA
CDR3 DNA: TGTGCCAGCAGTTTCGGATCTCAGGGGAGCTCCTACAATGAGCAGTTCTTC
CDR3 protein: CASSFGSQGSSYNEQFF

V gene: TRBV28
J gene: TRBJ1-1
clone size: NA
D gene: NA
CDR3 DNA: TGTGCCAGCAGTTTATCAGGCATGGAAGCTTTCTTT
CDR3 protein: CASSLSGMEAFF

V gene: TRBV6-5
J gene: TRBJ2-7
clone size: NA
D gene: TRBD2
CDR3 DNA: TGTGCCAGCAGTAGACCTAGCGGGGGGGCATACGAGCAGTACTTC
CDR3 protein: CASSRPSGGAYEQYF

V gene: TRBV14
J gene: TRBJ1-1
clone size: NA
D gene: NA
CDR3 DNA: TGTGCCAGCAGCCAACTAACTTCGGTGAACACTGAAGCTTTCTTT
CDR3 protein: CASSQLTSVNTEAFF

V gene: TRBV5-1
J gene: TRBJ2-3
clone size: NA
D gene: NA
CDR3 DNA: TGCGCCAGCAGCTTCTCCGTAGATACGCAGTATTTT
CDR3 protein: CASSFSVDTQYF

V gene: TRBV6-5
J gene: TRBJ1-1
clone size: NA
D gene: NA
CDR3 DNA: TGTGCCAGCAGTTACTCCAAGGGAGGGGTGAACACTGAAGCTTTCTTT
CDR3 protein: CASSYSKGGVNTEAFF

V gene: TRBV5-8
J gene: TRBJ1-2
clone size: NA
D gene: TRBD1
CDR3 DNA: TGTGCCAGCAGCCCTCGGACAGGGGAGACCTATGGCTACACCTTC
CDR3 protein: CASSPRTGETYGYTF

V gene: TRBV19
J gene: TRBJ2-5
clone size: NA
D gene: TRBD2
CDR3 DNA: TGTGCCAGTAGTGATCTTGGGGAGGGTGAGACCCAGTACTTC
CDR3 protein: CASSDLGEGETQYF

V gene: TRBV6-5
J gene: TRBJ2-1
clone size: once
D gene: TRBD1
CDR3 DNA: TGTGCCAGCAGTAAACGACAGGGTCGGAATGAGCAGTTCTTC
CDR3 protein: CASSKRQGRNEQFF

V gene: TRBV4-1
J gene: TRBJ2-1
clone size: NA
D gene: NA
CDR3 DNA: TGCGCCAGCAGCCAAGGGCTTACGAATGAGCAGTTCTTC
CDR3 protein: CASSQGLTNEQFF

V gene: TRBV30
J gene: TRBJ2-3
clone size: NA
D gene: NA
CDR3 DNA: TGTGCCTGGAGTGTCGGCGGGCGAGGCACAGATACGCAGTATTTT
CDR3 protein: CAWSVGGRGTDTQYF

V gene: TRBV12-5
J gene: TRBJ2-1
clone size: NA
D gene: TRBD2
CDR3 DNA: TGTGCTAGTGGTTTGGTACTAGCGGGGGGGGATGAGCAGTTCTTC
CDR3 protein: CASGLVLAGGDEQFF